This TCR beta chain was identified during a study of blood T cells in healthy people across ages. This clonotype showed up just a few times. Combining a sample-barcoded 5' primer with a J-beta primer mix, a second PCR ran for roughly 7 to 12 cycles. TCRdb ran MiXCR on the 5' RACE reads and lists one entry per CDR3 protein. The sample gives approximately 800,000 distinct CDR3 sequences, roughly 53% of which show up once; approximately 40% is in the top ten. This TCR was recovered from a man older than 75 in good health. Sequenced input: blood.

CDR3 in amino acids: CASSQGLSLSGEYAYF. Here the CDR3 DNA reads TGCGCCAGCAGCCAAGGCCTGTCACTATCAGGGGAATACGCGTATTTT. The V and J genes are TRBV4-1 and TRBJ2-3, with a possible D match to TRBD1 (6 bases). CDR3 length: 16 residues. The V and J ends lost 1 base and 14 bases respectively, with 25 bases between them. Germline V gene lookup returns CDR1 MGHRA and CDR2 YSYEKL.